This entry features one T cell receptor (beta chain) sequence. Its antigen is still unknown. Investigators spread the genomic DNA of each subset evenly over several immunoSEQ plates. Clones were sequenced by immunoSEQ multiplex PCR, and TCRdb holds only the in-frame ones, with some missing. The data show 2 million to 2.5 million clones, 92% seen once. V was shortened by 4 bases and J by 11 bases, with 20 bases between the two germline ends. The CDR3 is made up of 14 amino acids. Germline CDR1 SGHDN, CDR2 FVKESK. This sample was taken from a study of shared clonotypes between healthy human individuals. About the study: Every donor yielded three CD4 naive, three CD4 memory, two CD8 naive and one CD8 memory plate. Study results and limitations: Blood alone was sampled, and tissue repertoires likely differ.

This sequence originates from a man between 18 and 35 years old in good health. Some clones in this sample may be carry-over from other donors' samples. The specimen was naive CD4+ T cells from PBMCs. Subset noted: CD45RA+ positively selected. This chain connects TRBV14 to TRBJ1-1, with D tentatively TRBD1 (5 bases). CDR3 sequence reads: CASSLGGGRSLAFF. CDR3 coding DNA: TGTGCCAGCAGCCTCGGTGGGGGTCGGTCTCTCGCTTTCTTT.